These 32 T cell receptor beta chains came from one sample sequenced in a study of blood T cell repertoires in COVID-19. TCRdb keeps only in-frame clones here, not all; method: immunoSEQ multiplex PCR. The table includes some 320,000 clones, around 90% detected once. The sequenced sample consisted of PBMCs or T cells enriched from blood (not recorded which). These receptors were obtained from a man between 60 and 75 years old who had recovered from COVID-19.

This clone came up once. In DNA, the CDR3 is TGTGCCACCAGTGACCCGACTAGCGGGAGTCACAATGAGCAGTTCTTC. Its protein product is CATSDPTSGSHNEQFF. V usage is TRBV24-1 and J usage is TRBJ2-1; 12 bases are shared with TRBD2. Germline CDR1 KGHDR, CDR2 SFDVKD. This CDR3 contains 16 residues. Trimming cost V 4 bases and J 5 bases; bases outside gene matches: 5.

This chain links TRBV7-9 with TRBJ1-3, with 12 bases lining up with TRBD1. The germline CDR1 and CDR2 sequences are SEHNR and FQNEAQ (reference sequence). This CDR3 has 16 residues. The J segment lost 8 bases and the V segment lost 3 bases, leaving 8 bases of the junction unmatched. DNA for the CDR3: TGTGCCAGCAGCTTCTCCGGGACAGGGGGCAGGTACACCATATATTTT. Translation gives CASSFSGTGGRYTIYF.

This sequence joins TRBV2 and TRBJ1-1, with D possibly TRBD1 on 6 matching bases. Germline V gives CDR1 SNHLY, CDR2 FYNNEI. Trimming stripped 8 bases from V and 6 bases from J, with 16 bases between. The CDR3 has 13 residues. The CDR3: CASADSPGPEAFF. CDR3 bases: TGTGCCAGCGCGGACAGTCCGGGGCCTGAAGCTTTCTTT. Together with reference TRBV2 and TRBJ1-1, the CDR3 gives the full variable domain: EPEVTQTPSHQVTQMGQEVILRCVPISNHLYFYWYRQILGQKVEFLVSFYNNEISEKSEIFDDQFSVERPDGSNFTLKIRSTKLEDSAMYFCASADSPGPEAFFGQGTRLTVV.

This chain connects TRBV7-3 to TRBJ2-3, with D unclear. V lost 0 bases to trimming and J lost 4 bases, with 5 bases between them. Germline loops: CDR1 SGHTA, CDR2 FQGTGA. CDR3 length: 13 residues. Here the CDR3 DNA reads TGTGCCAGCAGCTTAACTCGTGCAGATACGCAGTATTTT. Encoded protein: CASSLTRADTQYF.

The chain employs TRBV7-2 and TRBJ2-2; a possible D gene is TRBD1 (6 bases). This CDR3 has 14 amino acids. Per germline, CDR1 SGHTA and CDR2 FQGNSA. V lost 2 bases and J lost 4, with 8 bases in between. CDR3 DNA: TGTGCCAGCAGCTTACAGGGGACCACCGGGGAGCTGTTTTTT. It specifies CASSLQGTTGELFF.

This rearrangement joins TRBV5-5 to TRBJ1-2; 10 bases match TRBD1. Germline CDR1 reads SGHKS; CDR2 reads YYEKEE (reference sequence). J gave up 4 bases and V 4 bases, and 7 bases lay outside the gene matches. This CDR3 spans 15 amino acids. CDR3 nucleotides: TGTGCCAGCAGCCAACGGACAGGGGGATTCTATGGCTACACCTTC. As protein: CASSQRTGGFYGYTF.

The chain has TRBV19 and TRBJ2-7; TRBD2 aligns across 15 bases. CDR1 and CDR2 from the germline V gene are LNHDA and SQIVND (reference sequence). V lost 3 bases, J lost 0 bases, and 15 bases stayed unmatched. This CDR3 contains 21 residues. CDR3 nucleotides: TGTGCCAGTAGTATCACCGCAACAGGACTAGCGGGAGGGCGGCTCTCCTACGAGCAGTACTTC. It translates to CASSITATGLAGGRLSYEQYF.

The rearrangement uses TRBV9 and TRBJ2-3; 7 nucleotides agree with TRBD2. CDR1 and CDR2 from the germline V gene are SGDLS and YYNGEE. J gave up 2 bases and V 3 bases, and 6 bases lay outside the gene matches. The CDR3 loop spans 15 amino acids. The DNA for the CDR3 is TGTGCCAGCAGCGGGCGGACTAGACACACAGATACGCAGTATTTT. As protein: CASSGRTRHTDTQYF.

This clone was seen a single time. V is TRBV6-2 or TRBV6-3 and J is TRBJ1-2, with a tentative D call TRBD1 (6 bases). Germline V lookup: CDR1 MNHEY, CDR2 SVGEGT. Trimming removed 4 bases at V and 4 bases at J, with 10 bases between. This CDR3 region has 13 residues. The CDR3 sequence is CASSSGQFYGYTF. The DNA of the CDR3 is TGTGCCAGCAGTTCGGGACAATTCTATGGCTACACCTTC.

The chain uses TRBV28 and TRBJ1-1; 10 bases are shared with TRBD1. V lost 6 bases and J lost 5; bases outside the gene matches: 9. Germline CDR1 and CDR2: MDHEN and SYDVKM. The CDR3 sequence is 15 residues long. The CDR3: CASRGAGTGDTEAFF. CDR3 DNA: TGTGCCAGCAGAGGCGCCGGGACAGGGGATACTGAAGCTTTCTTT.

This clone appeared once. The CDR3 nucleotides read TGTGCCAGCAGCTGGACAGGGGGCGTTGAAAAACTGTTTTTT. Protein sequence: CASSWTGGVEKLFF. J is TRBJ1-4 and V is TRBV27; 11 nucleotides agree with TRBD1. This CDR3 is built from 14 residues. Germline V gene data show CDR1 as MNHEY and CDR2 as SMNVEV (reference sequence). The V gene end was trimmed by 6 bases and the J gene end by 7 bases; junction bases not matched to a gene: 4.

The chain couples TRBV15 to TRBJ2-7; a possible D gene is TRBD2 (6 bases). Germline V CDR1 and CDR2: LNHNV, YYDKDF (reference sequence). The CDR3 covers 14 residues. The V and J ends lost 0 bases and 5 bases respectively, with 11 bases between them. The CDR3 protein is CATSRDSGEDEQYF. The CDR3 DNA is TGTGCCACCAGCAGAGATAGCGGCGAGGACGAGCAGTACTTC.

This sequence joins TRBV19 and TRBJ2-3; D gene uncertain. Trimming cost V 3 bases and J 3 bases, with 7 bases left between them. CDR3 length: 13 residues. Germline V gives CDR1 LNHDA, CDR2 SQIVND (reference sequence). This CDR3 reads CASSIELTDTQYF. The DNA for the CDR3 is TGTGCCAGTAGTATCGAGCTAACAGATACGCAGTATTTT.

This clone has a single count. The genes are TRBV7-2 and TRBJ2-5; TRBD2 matches 9 bases. The CDR3 sequence is 15 residues long. After removal of 0 bases from V and 4 bases from J, the junction contained 3 bases not matched to a gene. Germline assignment: CDR1 SGHTA and CDR2 FQGNSA. The CDR3 DNA follows: TGTGCCAGCAGCTTAGCGCGGGGGGGACGAGAGACCCAGTACTTC. The encoded protein is CASSLARGGRETQYF.

The chain combines TRBV28 with TRBJ1-6; 8 bases line up with TRBD1. V was pared by 2 bases and J by 2 bases, with 5 bases of the junction left unmatched. CDR3 length: 17 amino acids. Germline CDR1 and CDR2: MDHEN and SYDVKM. The CDR3 loop is CASSLPGGGTYNSPLHF. The CDR3 nucleotides read TGTGCCAGCAGTTTACCAGGGGGCGGGACCTATAATTCACCCCTCCACTTT.

The chain employs TRBV7-2 and TRBJ2-3; 14 nucleotides match TRBD2. The V segment lost 5 bases and the J segment 7 bases; nucleotides outside the gene matches: 8. Germline CDR1 reads SGHTA; CDR2 reads FQGNSA. The CDR3 totals 16 residues. This chain's CDR3 is CASSAGTSGSWNTQYF. The CDR3 region has the DNA TGTGCCAGCAGCGCCGGGACTAGCGGGAGTTGGAATACGCAGTATTTT.

V is TRBV3-1 (or the pseudogene TRBV3-2) and J is TRBJ2-2, with D unresolved. Germline CDR1 is LGHDT and CDR2 is YNNKEL (reference sequence). Trimming took off 6 bases at V and 6 bases at J, with 8 bases between the two ends. The length of the CDR3 is 12 residues. Here the CDR3 reads CASRPEPGELFF. CDR3 DNA sequence: TGTGCCAGCAGACCCGAGCCCGGGGAGCTGTTTTTT.

This sequence joins TRBV4-3 and TRBJ2-1; weak D call: TRBD2 (7 bases). V was pared by 5 bases and J by 3 bases, with 17 bases between. The CDR3 extends over 16 amino acids. The germline gives CDR1 LGHNA, CDR2 YSLEER. CDR3 bases: TGCGCCAGCAGCGCTTTAGGGGGGGGGCTCTACAATGAGCAGTTCTTC. It codes for CASSALGGGLYNEQFF.

A few counts support this clone. This rearrangement joins TRBV5-1 to TRBJ1-2; D is unresolved. Germline assignment: CDR1 SGHRS and CDR2 YFSETQ. The V and J ends lost 0 bases and 3 bases respectively, with 18 bases between them. The CDR3 is 17 residues long. The CDR3 coding sequence is TGCGCCAGCAGCTTGGGAATTTCGAGCATCCTGGACTATGGCTACACCTTC. It translates to CASSLGISSILDYGYTF.

This chain links TRBV11-3 with TRBJ1-2, with 7 bases identical to TRBD1. Germline lookup yields CDR1 SGHNT and CDR2 YENEEA. The CDR3 totals 15 residues. V lost 1 base, J lost 8 bases, and 10 bases stayed unmatched. The CDR3: CASSLGTGENGGYTF. The CDR3 bases are TGTGCCAGCAGCTTAGGAACAGGGGAGAATGGCGGCTACACCTTC.

This chain links TRBV24-1 with TRBJ1-2, with TRBD1 matching over 8 bases. The CDR3 runs to 14 residues. Trimming removed 4 bases from V and 7 bases from J; junction bases left unmatched: 7. Germline-derived CDR1 and CDR2 are KGHDR and SFDVKD. The CDR3 protein is CATSEPRTGSGYTF. The CDR3 DNA sequence: TGTGCCACCAGTGAACCCCGGACAGGGAGTGGCTACACCTTC.

The table lists this clone with a few counts. The V gene is TRBV6-5, the J gene TRBJ2-1; 7 bases agree with TRBD1. The CDR3 is 13 amino acids. From germline, CDR1 is MNHEY and CDR2 SVGAGI. J lost 6 bases, V lost 6 bases, and 5 bases had no gene match. The CDR3 nucleotides read TGTGCCAGCAGGGAGACAGGGAGCAATGAGCAGTTCTTC. Translation: CASRETGSNEQFF.

The genes are TRBV6-5 and TRBJ1-5; D is undetermined. V gave up 5 bases and J gave up 11 bases, with 16 bases separating them. This CDR3 is built from 13 residues. Germline CDR1 reads MNHEY; CDR2 reads SVGAGI. This chain's CDR3 is CASSLRLLGAQHF. Here the CDR3 DNA reads TGTGCCAGCAGTCTACGACTCCTCGGGGCCCAGCATTTT.

This sequence joins TRBV13 and TRBJ2-7; 7 nucleotides agree with TRBD1. CDR3 length: 14 amino acids. V lost 0 bases, J lost 6 bases, and 5 bases stayed unmatched. Per the germline V gene, CDR1 is PRHDT and CDR2 is FYEKMQ (reference sequence). The CDR3 sequence is CASSLGLGGSEQYF. Written as DNA, the CDR3 is TGTGCCAGCAGCTTAGGCTTAGGGGGCTCCGAGCAGTACTTC.

The chain has TRBV9 and TRBJ2-1; TRBD2 matches at 13 bases. Germline V CDR1 and CDR2: SGDLS, YYNGEE. CDR3 length: 21 amino acids. J lost 6 bases, V lost 3 bases, and 21 bases had no gene match. CDR3: CASSAPGRTSGSGGFANEQFF. Written as DNA, the CDR3 is TGTGCCAGCAGCGCCCCGGGGCGGACTAGCGGGAGTGGCGGGTTCGCCAATGAGCAGTTCTTC.

The chain is built from TRBV6-1 and TRBJ1-1; no clear D gene. Germline CDR1 and CDR2: MNHNS and SASEGT. Trimming left V 3 bases short and J 7 bases short, with 6 bases between. CDR3 length: 11 amino acids. The CDR3, as DNA: TGTGCCAGCAGTGACGGGGATGAAGCTTTCTTT. Protein: CASSDGDEAFF.

The rearrangement links TRBV23-1 to TRBJ2-7; D is unclear. TRBV23-1 is reported as an ORF; its role is uncertain. This CDR3 contains 15 residues. V lost 1 base, J lost 1 base, and 11 bases lay in between. The CDR3 reads CASSQFDSGSYEQYF. The CDR3 DNA reads TGCGCCAGCAGTCAATTCGACTCCGGATCCTACGAGCAGTACTTC.

The chain carries TRBV24-1 and TRBJ2-6; 7 nucleotides line up with TRBD2. The CDR3 is 20 residues long. The junction had 15 bases not matched to a gene; V was cut back by 3 bases and J by 2 bases. CDR1 KGHDR and CDR2 SFDVKD come from the germline V gene. CDR3 in DNA: TGTGCCACCAGTGATCCGGGGAGGGGTGCGGGATTCCCTGGGGCCAACGTCCTGACTTTC. It translates to CATSDPGRGAGFPGANVLTF.

This chain joins TRBV5-1 and TRBJ2-2; 9 nucleotides agree with TRBD1. The V gene end was trimmed by 4 bases and the J gene end by 4 bases; junction bases not matched to a gene: 11. There are 17 residues in the CDR3. Germline-derived CDR1 and CDR2 are SGHRS and YFSETQ. CDR3 coding DNA: TGCGCCAGCAGCCCCCGGACAGGGGCTGTTCCCACCGGGGAGCTGTTTTTT. The encoded protein is CASSPRTGAVPTGELFF. The entire variable domain, with the rest obtained from reference TRBV5-1 and TRBJ2-2, is as follows: KAGVTQTPRYLIKTRGQQVTLSCSPISGHRSVSWYQQTPGQGLQFLFEYFSETQRNKGNFPGRFSGRQFSNSRSEMNVSTLELGDSALYLCASSPRTGAVPTGELFFGEGSRLTVL.

The chain is built from TRBV19 and TRBJ2-1; perhaps TRBD1 as D (5 bases). V lost 5 bases, J lost 8 bases, and 13 bases lay in between. Germline lookup yields CDR1 LNHDA and CDR2 SQIVND (reference sequence). CDR3 size: 13 residues. The CDR3 DNA is TGTGCCAGTAGTCGGGCAGGGTCCGATGAGCAGTTCTTC. This encodes CASSRAGSDEQFF.

This clone turned up a few times. The chain combines TRBV27 with TRBJ2-2, with D uncertain. V shed 3 bases and J shed 2 bases, with 7 bases lying between them. The CDR3 sequence is 14 residues long. Germline lookup yields CDR1 MNHEY and CDR2 SMNVEV (reference sequence). The CDR3 here is CASSFAHNTGELFF. As DNA, the CDR3 is TGTGCCAGCAGTTTTGCACATAACACCGGGGAGCTGTTTTTT.

This sequence joins TRBV5-1 and TRBJ2-7, with 9 bases identical to TRBD2. Per the germline V gene, CDR1 is SGHRS and CDR2 is YFSETQ. CDR3 length: 15 residues. J gave up 3 bases and V 4 bases, and 8 bases lay outside the gene matches. The CDR3 spells CASSRGLATGYEQYF. CDR3 nucleotides: TGCGCCAGCAGCCGCGGACTAGCGACAGGCTACGAGCAGTACTTC.